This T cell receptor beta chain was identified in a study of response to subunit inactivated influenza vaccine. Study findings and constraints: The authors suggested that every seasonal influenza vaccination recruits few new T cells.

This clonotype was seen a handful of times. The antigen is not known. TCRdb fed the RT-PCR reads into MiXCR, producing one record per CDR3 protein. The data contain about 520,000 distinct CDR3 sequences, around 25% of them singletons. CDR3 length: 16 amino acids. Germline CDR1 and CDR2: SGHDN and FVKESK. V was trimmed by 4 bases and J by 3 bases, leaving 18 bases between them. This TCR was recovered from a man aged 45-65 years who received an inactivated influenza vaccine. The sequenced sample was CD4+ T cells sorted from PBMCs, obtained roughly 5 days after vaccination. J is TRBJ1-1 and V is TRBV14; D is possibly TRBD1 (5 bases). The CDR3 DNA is TGTGCCAGCAGCCGAGAGGGACCTCCCACGGACACTGAAGCTTTCTTT. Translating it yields CASSREGPPTDTEAFF.